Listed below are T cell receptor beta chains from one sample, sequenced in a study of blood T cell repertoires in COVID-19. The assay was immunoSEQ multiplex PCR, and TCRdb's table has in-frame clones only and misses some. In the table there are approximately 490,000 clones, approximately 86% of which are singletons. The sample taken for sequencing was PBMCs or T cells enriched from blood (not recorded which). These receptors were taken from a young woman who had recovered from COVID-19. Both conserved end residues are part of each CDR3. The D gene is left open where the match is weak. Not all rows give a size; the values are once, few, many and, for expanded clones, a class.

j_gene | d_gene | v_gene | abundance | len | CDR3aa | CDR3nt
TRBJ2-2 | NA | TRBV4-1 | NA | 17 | CASSQVRTRLFPGELFF | TGCGCCAGCAGCCAGGTCAGGACTCGGCTGTTCCCCGGGGAGCTGTTTTTT
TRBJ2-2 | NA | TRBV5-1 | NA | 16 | CASSFRVDSGTGELFF | TGCGCCAGCAGCTTCCGGGTTGATAGTGGCACCGGGGAGCTGTTTTTT
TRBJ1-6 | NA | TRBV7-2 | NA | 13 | CASSVPNAEALHF | TGTGCCAGCAGCGTTCCAAACGCTGAGGCCCTCCACTTT
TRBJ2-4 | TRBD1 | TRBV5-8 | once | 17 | CASSLVDRAGAKNIQYF | TGTGCCAGCAGCTTGGTGGACAGGGCGGGCGCCAAAAACATTCAGTACTTC
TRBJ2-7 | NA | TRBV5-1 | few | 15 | CASSYRWTDSYEQYF | TGCGCCAGCAGCTACCGGTGGACAGATTCCTACGAGCAGTACTTC
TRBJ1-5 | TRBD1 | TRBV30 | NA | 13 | CAWSSRGNQPQHF | TGTGCCTGGAGTTCCAGGGGGAATCAGCCCCAGCATTTT
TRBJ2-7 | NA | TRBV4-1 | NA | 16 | CASSHPSELGAYEQYF | TGCGCCAGCAGCCATCCCTCGGAGTTGGGGGCATACGAGCAGTACTTC
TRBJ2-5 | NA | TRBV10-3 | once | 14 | CAISEMGVGETQYF | TGTGCCATCAGTGAAATGGGAGTGGGGGAGACCCAGTACTTC
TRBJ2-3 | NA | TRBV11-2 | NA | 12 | CASSRTGDTQYF | TGTGCCAGCAGTCGAACGGGGGATACGCAGTATTTT
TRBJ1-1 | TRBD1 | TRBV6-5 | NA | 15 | CASSTYDRGDTEAFF | TGTGCCAGCAGTACGTACGACAGGGGGGACACTGAAGCTTTCTTT
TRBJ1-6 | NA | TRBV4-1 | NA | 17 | CASSRHAGRLDNSPLHF | TGCGCCAGCAGCCGCCATGCGGGTCGGTTGGATAATTCACCCCTCCACTTT
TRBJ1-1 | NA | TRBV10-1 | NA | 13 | CASRGQQSTEAFF | TGCGCCAGCCGAGGACAGCAGAGCACTGAAGCTTTCTTT
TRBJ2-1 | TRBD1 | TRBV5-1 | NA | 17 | CASSPYLTGEGDNEQFF | TGCGCCAGCAGCCCCTACCTCACAGGGGAAGGGGACAATGAGCAGTTCTTC
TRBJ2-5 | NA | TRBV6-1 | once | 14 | CASSPREPWETQYF | TGTGCCAGCAGTCCAAGGGAGCCGTGGGAGACCCAGTACTTC
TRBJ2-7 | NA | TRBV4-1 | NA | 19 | CASSQDPDGFIGGTYEQYF | TGCGCCAGCAGCCAAGACCCCGATGGATTTATTGGGGGGACCTACGAGCAGTACTTC
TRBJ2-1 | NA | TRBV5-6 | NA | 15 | CASSLRVGGGDEQFF | TGTGCCAGCAGCTTGAGGGTAGGGGGCGGGGATGAGCAGTTCTTC